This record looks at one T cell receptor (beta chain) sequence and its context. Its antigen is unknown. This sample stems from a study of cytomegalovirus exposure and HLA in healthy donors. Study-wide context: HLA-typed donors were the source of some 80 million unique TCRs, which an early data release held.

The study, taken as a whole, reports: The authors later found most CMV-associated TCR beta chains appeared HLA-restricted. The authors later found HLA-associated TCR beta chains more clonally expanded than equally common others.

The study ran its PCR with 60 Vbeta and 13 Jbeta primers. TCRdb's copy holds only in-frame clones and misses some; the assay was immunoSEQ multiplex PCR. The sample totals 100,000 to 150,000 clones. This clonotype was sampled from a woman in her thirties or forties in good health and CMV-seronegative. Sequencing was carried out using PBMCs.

The CDR3 nucleotides are TGTGCCAGCAGCATAGGGACAGGGGGCGACTATGGCTACACCTTC. Translated, it gives CASSIGTGGDYGYTF. The chain links TRBV7-2 to TRBJ1-2, with 12 bases aligning to TRBD1. Germline-derived CDR1 and CDR2 are SGHTA and FQGNSA. Unmatched junction bases numbered 4, after V lost 5 bases and J lost 3 bases. The CDR3 is 15 residues long.